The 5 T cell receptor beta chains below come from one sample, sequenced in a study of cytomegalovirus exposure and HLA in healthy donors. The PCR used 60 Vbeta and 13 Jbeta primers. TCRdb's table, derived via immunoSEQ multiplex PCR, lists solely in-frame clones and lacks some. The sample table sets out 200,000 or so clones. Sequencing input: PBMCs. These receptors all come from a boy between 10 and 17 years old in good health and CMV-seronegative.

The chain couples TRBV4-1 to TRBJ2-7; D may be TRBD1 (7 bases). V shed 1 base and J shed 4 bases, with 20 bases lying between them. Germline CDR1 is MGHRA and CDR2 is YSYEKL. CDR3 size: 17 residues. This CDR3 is CASSQGVGGGVPYEQYF. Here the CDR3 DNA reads TGCGCCAGCAGCCAAGGAGTAGGGGGCGGGGTACCATACGAGCAGTACTTC.

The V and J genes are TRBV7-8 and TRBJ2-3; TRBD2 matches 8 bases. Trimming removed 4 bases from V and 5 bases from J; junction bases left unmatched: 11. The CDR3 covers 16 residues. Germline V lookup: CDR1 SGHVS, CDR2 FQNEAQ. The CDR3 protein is CASSSAPVAGKDTQYF. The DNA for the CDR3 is TGTGCCAGCAGCTCTGCCCCGGTAGCGGGAAAAGATACGCAGTATTTT.

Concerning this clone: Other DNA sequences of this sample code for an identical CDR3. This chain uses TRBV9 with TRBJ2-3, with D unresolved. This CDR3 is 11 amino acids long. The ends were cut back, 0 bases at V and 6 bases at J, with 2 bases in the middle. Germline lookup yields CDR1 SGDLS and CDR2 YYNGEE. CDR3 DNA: TGTGCCAGCAGCGTAGCGGATACGCAGTATTTT. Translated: CASSVADTQYF.

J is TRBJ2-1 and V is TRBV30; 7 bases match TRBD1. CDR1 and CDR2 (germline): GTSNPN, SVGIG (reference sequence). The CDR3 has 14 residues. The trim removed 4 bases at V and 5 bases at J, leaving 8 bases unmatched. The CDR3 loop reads CAWNPGQRNNEQFF. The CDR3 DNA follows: TGTGCCTGGAATCCGGGACAGAGAAACAATGAGCAGTTCTTC.

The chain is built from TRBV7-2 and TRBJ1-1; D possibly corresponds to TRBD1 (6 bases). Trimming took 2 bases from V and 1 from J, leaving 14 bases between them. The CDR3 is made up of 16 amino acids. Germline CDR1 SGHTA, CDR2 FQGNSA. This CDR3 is CASSLTGLSWNTEAFF. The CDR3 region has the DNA TGTGCCAGCAGCTTAACAGGGTTGTCATGGAACACTGAAGCTTTCTTT.